This T cell receptor (beta chain) comes out of a study of radiotherapy plus CTLA-4 blockade in lung cancer. Measured with immunoSEQ multiplex PCR; TCRdb has only the in-frame clones, and not every one. The table lists tens of thousands of clones, approximately 83% of them singletons. Germline assignment: CDR1 LNHNV and CDR2 YYDKDF (reference sequence). This CDR3 is built from 18 residues. Trimming took 0 bases from V and 6 from J; bases not matched to a gene: 11. The chain is built from TRBV15 and TRBJ2-3; 11 nucleotides match TRBD2. The receptor comes from a human donor with non-small cell lung cancer who had a partial response to radiotherapy plus ipilimumab. The source was peripheral blood, collected from a patient treated with radiotherapy plus ipilimumab. The CDR3 spells CATSRDLSSGGVLDTQYF. CDR3 bases: TGTGCCACCAGCAGAGATCTGAGTAGCGGGGGGGTCTTGGATACGCAGTATTTT.